The clone carrying this TCR beta chain has only one observation. This entry comes from a study of blood T cell repertoires in COVID-19. Study-level information: Acute and convalescent COVID-19 specimens originated in the United States, Italy and Spain. From T cells, B-cell-depleted T cells, or PBMCs came the material, which was cDNA or gDNA.

Between the trimmed V and J ends, which lost 4 bases and 4 bases, there was a span of 16 bases. CDR3 length equals 15 residues. Germline CDR1 is MNHEY and CDR2 is SVGAGI. As originally analysed: Estimated nucleated cell counts came from reference gene primer amplification. Profiling relied on immunoSEQ multiplex PCR, and the TCRdb table lists in-frame clones only, not all of them. V, J and clone size were drawn from that table, and D and trimming were deduced from the DNA. The data contain approximately 110,000 clones, roughly 80% of them seen just once; the ten biggest clones take up 4.5% to 6%. V gene TRBV6-5 combines with J gene TRBJ1-1; D perhaps matches TRBD1 (6 bases). The specimen sequenced was peripheral blood. The receptor was isolated from an older man with COVID-19, enrolled during active disease. The CDR3 region has the DNA TGTGCCAGCAGTTTCGACAGGCGCCTCGCCACTGAAGCTTTCTTT. It translates to CASSFDRRLATEAFF.